This T cell receptor (beta chain) is from a study of blood T cell repertoires in COVID-19. Study summary: The United States, Italy and Spain supplied acute and convalescent COVID-19 samples. PBMCs, B-cell-depleted T cells, or T cells were the source of the cDNA or gDNA that made up the material.

How the authors handled the data: Reference gene primers were amplified, and this amplification served to estimate nucleated cell counts. Generated by immunoSEQ multiplex PCR, the TCRdb table keeps only in-frame clones and is missing some. The V and J calls and clone size come from that table; D and trimming were worked out from the DNA. Here the sample spans around 380,000 clones, about 80% being singletons. Trimming at V came to 5 bases and at J to 2 bases, leaving 8 bases not matched to a gene. This CDR3 is built from 15 residues. Germline assignment: CDR1 SGHTA and CDR2 FQGNSA. The chain has TRBV7-2 and TRBJ1-2, with 7 bases aligning to TRBD1. This clonotype originated in a human donor with acute or convalescent COVID-19. The donor label of this sample is uncertain. Sample: peripheral blood. The CDR3 DNA reads TGTGCCAGCAGCCTACAGACAGGGCCAAACTATGGCTACACCTTC. This gives the protein CASSLQTGPNYGYTF. Filled out from reference TRBV7-2 and TRBJ1-2, the complete variable domain reads GAGVSQSPSNKVTEKGKDVELRCDPISGHTALYWYRQSLGQGLEFLIYFQGNSAPDKSGLPSDRFSAERTGGSVSTLTIQRTQQEDSAVYLCASSLQTGPNYGYTFGSGTRLTVV.